This entry concerns a single TCR beta chain. This clonotype was counted many times. It lacks a known antigen. Base quality data are lacking; no much larger clone is found one base away. This sample was taken from a study of spatial heterogeneity in lung cancer (dated 2019 in TCRdb). The study in broad terms: More beta-chain than alpha-chain transcripts were consistently detected, likely reflecting higher beta-chain transcript abundance. In non-small cell lung cancer, the study made a quantitative comparison of TCR alpha and beta repertoires among multiple tumor regions, matched nontumor lung and blood. Both alpha and beta chains were TCR-sequenced in a few hundred tumor regions, approximately 68 matched nontumor lung samples and roughly 54 PBMC samples obtained at surgery. A strong correlation was found between TCR transcript counts in tumor regions and a T cell transcriptional module score from matched bulk RNA-seq. In the raw uncorrected reads, each unique combination of TCR and UMI appeared more than ten times on average. The study linked features of the TCR repertoire to counts of nonsynonymous mutations, which were determined by whole-exome sequencing of tumor tissue.

The study at large found these results: Additional single-cell paired TCR alpha and beta sequencing was considered necessary to confirm, at a functional level, the hypothesis that regional TCRs recognize regional mutations. The number of expanded intratumoral alpha and beta TCRs correlated with the tumor nonsynonymous mutation count. The count of ubiquitous expanded TCRs correlated with the count of ubiquitous nonsynonymous mutations, and the count of regional expanded TCRs correlated with the count of regional nonsynonymous mutations. Estimated TCR-seq coverage of tumor T cells was only around 7% for alpha chains and about 12% for beta chains.

Receptor libraries were prepared by 5' RACE. The sequencing machine was a NextSeq 500. To allow correction of PCR and sequencing errors, the TCR library protocol tagged every TCR cDNA molecule with a unique molecular identifier. The published analysis was carried out like this. Decombinator tools were used for TCR identification, UMI-based error correction and CDR3 extraction. Expanded TCRs were defined as those above a frequency of 2 per 1,000, corresponding to the top 1% of the tumor frequency distribution. Expanded tumor TCRs statistically deemed absent (corrected P<0.05) from at least one tumor region were classed as regional, and all other expanded tumor TCRs were classed as ubiquitous. Rényi diversity was computed with the R vegan package after subsampling each repertoire 100 times to 5,000 TCRs. To build CDR3 similarity networks, amino acid triplet string-kernel similarity was used, and CDR3s were connected when their pairwise similarity was above 0.82. TCRdb handled the public reads itself, with Q25 trimming in fastp and clone calling in MiXCR, and kept productive beta chains. When rows share a CDR3 protein, they turn into one entry using the most common DNA and genes. The V and J calls were not made by the authors but by TCRdb's processing. A total of under 20,000 distinct CDR3 sequences appear in this sample, 7% to 7.5% of them only once. The leading ten clones occupy 20% of the sample.

Taken with the paper, the label for time point translates to: sample taken at primary tumor resection. Donors were about 70 patients with early-stage, untreated non-small cell lung cancer from the lung TRACERx cohort. For TCR sequencing, whole RNA was extracted from tumor and nontumor lung tissue, or from cryopreserved PBMC samples, and no cell sorting was done. Only patients with enough RNA available from two or more tumor regions were chosen for TCR sequencing. Tumor and adjacent nontumor lung specimens were reviewed by a lung pathologist before selection. V has 5 bases trimmed and J has 8 bases trimmed; junction bases matching no gene number 7. From a lookup of the germline V gene, CDR1 and CDR2 are SGHTA and FQGNSA. Reading from cysteine to phenylalanine, the CDR3 counts 14 amino acids. Only the CDR3 portion is preserved as DNA: 42 bases, with reading frame beginning at the first base.

The rearranged chain carries TRBV7-2 and TRBJ1-4, and TRBD1 aligns with 8 junction nucleotides. This sequence was found in a female donor with early-stage non-small cell lung cancer. This material consisted of lung tumor tissue, taken at surgery. The DNA sequence follows: TGTGCCAGCAGCAGTACAGGGGGAGGCGAAAAACTGTTTTTT. It translates to CASSSTGGGEKLFF.